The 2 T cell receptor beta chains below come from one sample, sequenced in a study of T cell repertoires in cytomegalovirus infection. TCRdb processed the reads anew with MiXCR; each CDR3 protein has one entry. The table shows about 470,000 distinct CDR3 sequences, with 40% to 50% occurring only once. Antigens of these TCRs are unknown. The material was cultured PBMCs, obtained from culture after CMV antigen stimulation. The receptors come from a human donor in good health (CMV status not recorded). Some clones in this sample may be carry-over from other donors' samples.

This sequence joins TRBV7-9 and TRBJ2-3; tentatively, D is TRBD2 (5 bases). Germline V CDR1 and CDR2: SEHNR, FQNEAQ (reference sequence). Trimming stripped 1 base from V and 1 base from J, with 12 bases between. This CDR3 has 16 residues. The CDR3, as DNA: TGTGCCAGCAGCTTAGTTGCTAGCTGGGGCACAGATACGCAGTATTTT. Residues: CASSLVASWGTDTQYF. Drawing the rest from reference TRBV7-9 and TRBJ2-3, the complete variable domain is DTGVSQNPRHKITKRGQNVTFRCDPISEHNRLYWYRQTLGQGPEFLTYFQNEAQLEKSRLLSDRFSAERPKGSFSTLEIQRTEQGDSAMYLCASSLVASWGTDTQYFGPGTRLTVL.

DNA for the CDR3: TGTGCCAGAAGTCCCTCCAATCAGCCCCAGCATTTT. It translates to CARSPSNQPQHF. The rearrangement uses TRBV7-2 and TRBJ1-5, with unresolved D. Germline CDR1 is SGHTA and CDR2 is FQGNSA. The CDR3 consists of 12 residues. Trimming stripped 9 bases from V and 3 bases from J, with 9 bases between.